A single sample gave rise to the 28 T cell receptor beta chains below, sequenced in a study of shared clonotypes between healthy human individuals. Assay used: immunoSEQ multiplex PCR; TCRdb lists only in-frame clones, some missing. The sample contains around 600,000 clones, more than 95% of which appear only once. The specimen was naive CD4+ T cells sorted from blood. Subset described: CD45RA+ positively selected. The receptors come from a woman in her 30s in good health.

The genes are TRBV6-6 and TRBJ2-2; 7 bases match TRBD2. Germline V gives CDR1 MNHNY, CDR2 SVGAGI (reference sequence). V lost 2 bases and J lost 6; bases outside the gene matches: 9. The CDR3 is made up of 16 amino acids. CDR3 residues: CASSYTSAGLSGELFF. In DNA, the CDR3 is TGTGCCAGCAGTTACACTTCAGCGGGACTCTCCGGGGAGCTGTTTTTT.

The CDR3 loop is CASRSDSYNEQFF. The DNA of the CDR3 is TGCGCCAGCAGATCGGACAGCTACAATGAGCAGTTCTTC. The chain links TRBV5-1 to TRBJ2-1; a possible D gene is TRBD1 (6 bases). This CDR3 has 13 amino acids. V dropped 5 bases and J dropped 3 bases, with 9 bases sitting between them. The germline V gene encodes CDR1 SGHRS and CDR2 YFSETQ.

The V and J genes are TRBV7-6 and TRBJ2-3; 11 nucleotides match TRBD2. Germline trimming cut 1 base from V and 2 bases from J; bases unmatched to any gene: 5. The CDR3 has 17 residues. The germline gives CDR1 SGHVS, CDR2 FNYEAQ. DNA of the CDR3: TGTGCCAGCAGCTTAGAAGCGACTAGCGGGATCACAGATACGCAGTATTTT. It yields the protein CASSLEATSGITDTQYF. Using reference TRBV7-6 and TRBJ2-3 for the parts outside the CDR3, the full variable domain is GAGVSQSPRYKVTKRGQDVALRCDPISGHVSLYWYRQALGQGPEFLTYFNYEAQQDKSGLPNDRFSAERPEGSISTLTIQRTEQRDSAMYRCASSLEATSGITDTQYFGPGTRLTVL.

CDR3 coding DNA: TGTGCCAGTAGAGGGACAGGGTTTGACCAGCCCCAGCATTTT. Protein product: CASRGTGFDQPQHF. The rearrangement links TRBV19 to TRBJ1-5; 9 bases map to TRBD1. The CDR3 is 14 residues long. V was pared by 6 bases and J by 7 bases, with 7 bases of the junction left unmatched. The germline V gene encodes CDR1 LNHDA and CDR2 SQIVND (reference sequence).

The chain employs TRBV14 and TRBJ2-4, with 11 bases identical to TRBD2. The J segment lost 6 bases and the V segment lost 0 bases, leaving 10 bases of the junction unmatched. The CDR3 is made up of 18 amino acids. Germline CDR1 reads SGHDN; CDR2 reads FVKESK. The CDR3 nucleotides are TGTGCCAGCAGCCAAGATTTCCTTATAGCGGGAGGGGGAAACATTCAGTACTTC. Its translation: CASSQDFLIAGGGNIQYF.

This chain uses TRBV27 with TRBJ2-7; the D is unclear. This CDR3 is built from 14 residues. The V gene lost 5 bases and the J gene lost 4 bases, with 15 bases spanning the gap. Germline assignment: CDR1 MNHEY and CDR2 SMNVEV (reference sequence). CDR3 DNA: TGTGCCAGCAGTCCTTACTGGCCCCCGTACGAGCAGTACTTC. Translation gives CASSPYWPPYEQYF.

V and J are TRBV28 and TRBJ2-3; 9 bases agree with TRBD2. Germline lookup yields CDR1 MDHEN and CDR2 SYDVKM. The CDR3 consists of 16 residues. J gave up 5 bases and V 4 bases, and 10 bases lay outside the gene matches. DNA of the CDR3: TGTGCCAGCAGTTCCCCTGGCGGGAGGGAAAAAGATACGCAGTATTTT. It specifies CASSSPGGREKDTQYF.

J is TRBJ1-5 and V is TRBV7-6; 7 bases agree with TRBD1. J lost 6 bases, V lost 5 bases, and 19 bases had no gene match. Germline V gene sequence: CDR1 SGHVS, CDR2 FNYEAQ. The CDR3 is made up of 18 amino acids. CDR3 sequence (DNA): TGTGCCAGCAGCCCAGATCGGGGGCACAGGGGTCCGGGTCAGCCCCAGCATTTT. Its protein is CASSPDRGHRGPGQPQHF.

The CDR3 DNA reads as TGTGCCAGCAGTTCTTTGGGGGTTCCGAGCGGGGAGCTGTTTTTT. This codes for CASSSLGVPSGELFF. This chain connects TRBV27 to TRBJ2-2; D is possibly TRBD1 or TRBD2 (5 bases each). CDR3 length equals 15 residues. Trimming shortened V by 4 bases and J by 7 bases, and 16 bases separated the two germline ends. Germline V CDR1 and CDR2: MNHEY, SMNVEV (reference sequence).

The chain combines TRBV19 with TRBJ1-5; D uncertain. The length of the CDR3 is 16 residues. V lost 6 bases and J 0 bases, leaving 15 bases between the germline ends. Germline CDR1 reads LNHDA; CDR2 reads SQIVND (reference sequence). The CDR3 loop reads CASRSASRNSNQPQHF. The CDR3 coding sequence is TGTGCCAGTAGATCTGCCAGCCGTAATAGCAATCAGCCCCAGCATTTT.

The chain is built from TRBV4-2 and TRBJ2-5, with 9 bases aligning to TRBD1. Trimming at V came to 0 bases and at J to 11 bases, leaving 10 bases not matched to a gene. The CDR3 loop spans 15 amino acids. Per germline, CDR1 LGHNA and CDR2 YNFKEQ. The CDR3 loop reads CASSQDDRGLREQYF. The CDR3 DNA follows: TGTGCCAGCAGCCAAGATGACAGGGGGTTAAGGGAGCAGTACTTC.

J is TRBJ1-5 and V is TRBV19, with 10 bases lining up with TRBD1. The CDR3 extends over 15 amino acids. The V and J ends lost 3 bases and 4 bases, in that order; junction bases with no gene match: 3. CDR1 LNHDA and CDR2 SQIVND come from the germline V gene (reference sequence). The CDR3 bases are TGTGCCAGTAGTATCGCGGGACAGGGGAATCAGCCCCAGCATTTT. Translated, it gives CASSIAGQGNQPQHF.

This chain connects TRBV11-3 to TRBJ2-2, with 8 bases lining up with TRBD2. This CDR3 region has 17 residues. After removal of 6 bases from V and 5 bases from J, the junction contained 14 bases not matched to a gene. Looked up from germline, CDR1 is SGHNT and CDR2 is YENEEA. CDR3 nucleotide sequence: TGTGCCAGCAGTTTTTTCACTCTGACGGGAGGGACCGGGGAGCTGTTTTTT. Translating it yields CASSFFTLTGGTGELFF.

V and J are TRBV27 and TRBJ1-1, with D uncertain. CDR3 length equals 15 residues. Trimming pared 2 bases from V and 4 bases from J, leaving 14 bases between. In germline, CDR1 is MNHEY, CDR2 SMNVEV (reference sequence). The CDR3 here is CASSLRAGGGTEAFF. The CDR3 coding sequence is TGTGCCAGCAGTTTACGGGCGGGAGGTGGCACTGAAGCTTTCTTT.

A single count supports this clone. Here the CDR3 reads CASSLTGARQETQYF. For the CDR3, the DNA is TGCGCCAGCAGCCTGACAGGGGCCCGACAAGAGACCCAGTACTTC. This chain joins TRBV5-1 and TRBJ2-5, with 8 nucleotides matching TRBD1. The germline V gene encodes CDR1 SGHRS and CDR2 YFSETQ. This CDR3 region has 15 residues. V lost 4 bases and J lost 2; bases outside the gene matches: 7.

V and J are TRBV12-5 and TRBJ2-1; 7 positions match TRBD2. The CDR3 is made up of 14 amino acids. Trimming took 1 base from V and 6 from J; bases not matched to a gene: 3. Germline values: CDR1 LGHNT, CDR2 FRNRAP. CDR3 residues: CASGLGGLRNEQFF. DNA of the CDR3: TGTGCTAGTGGTTTGGGGGGACTACGCAATGAGCAGTTCTTC. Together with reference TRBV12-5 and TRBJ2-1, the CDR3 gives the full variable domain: DARVTQTPRHKVTEMGQEVTMRCQPILGHNTVFWYRQTMMQGLELLAYFRNRAPLDDSGMPKDRFSAEMPDATLATLKIQPSEPRDSAVYFCASGLGGLRNEQFFGPGTRLTVL.

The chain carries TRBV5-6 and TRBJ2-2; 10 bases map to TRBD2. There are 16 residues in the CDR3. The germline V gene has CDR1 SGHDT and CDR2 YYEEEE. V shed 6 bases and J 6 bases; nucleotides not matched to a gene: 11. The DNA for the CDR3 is TGTGCCAGCACCCCGGGACTAGCGAGTGAGGCCGGGGAGCTGTTTTTT. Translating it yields CASTPGLASEAGELFF.

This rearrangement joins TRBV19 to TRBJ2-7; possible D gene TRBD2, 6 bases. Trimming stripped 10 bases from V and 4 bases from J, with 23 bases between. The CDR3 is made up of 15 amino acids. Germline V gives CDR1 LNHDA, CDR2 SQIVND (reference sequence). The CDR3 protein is CATPHWRESGYEQYF. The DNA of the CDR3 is TGTGCCACCCCCCACTGGCGGGAATCGGGATACGAGCAGTACTTC. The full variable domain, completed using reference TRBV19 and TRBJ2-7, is DGGITQSPKYLFRKEGQNVTLSCEQNLNHDAMYWYRQDPGQGLRLIYYSQIVNDFQKGDIAEGYSVSREKKESFPLTVTSAQKNPTAFYLCATPHWRESGYEQYFGPGTRLTVT.

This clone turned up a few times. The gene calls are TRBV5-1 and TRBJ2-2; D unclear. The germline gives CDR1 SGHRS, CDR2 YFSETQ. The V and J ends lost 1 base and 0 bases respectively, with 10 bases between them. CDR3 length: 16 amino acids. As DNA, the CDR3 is TGCGCCAGCAGCTTGCCGGACCCCGCGAACACCGGGGAGCTGTTTTTT. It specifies CASSLPDPANTGELFF.

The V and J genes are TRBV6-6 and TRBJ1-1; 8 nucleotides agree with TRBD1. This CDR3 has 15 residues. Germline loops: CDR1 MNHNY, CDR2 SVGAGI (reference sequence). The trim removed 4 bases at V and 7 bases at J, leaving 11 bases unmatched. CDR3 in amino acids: CASSLTQGQASEAFF. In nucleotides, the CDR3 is TGTGCCAGCAGTTTGACCCAGGGACAGGCGAGTGAAGCTTTCTTT.

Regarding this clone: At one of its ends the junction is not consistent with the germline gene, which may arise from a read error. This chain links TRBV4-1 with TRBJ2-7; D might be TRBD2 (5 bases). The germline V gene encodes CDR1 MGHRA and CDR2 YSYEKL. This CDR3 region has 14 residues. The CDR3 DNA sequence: TGCGCCAGCAGCCAAGTTTGGTCCCAGACGGGGATTGGCTTC. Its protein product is CASSQVWSQTGIGF.

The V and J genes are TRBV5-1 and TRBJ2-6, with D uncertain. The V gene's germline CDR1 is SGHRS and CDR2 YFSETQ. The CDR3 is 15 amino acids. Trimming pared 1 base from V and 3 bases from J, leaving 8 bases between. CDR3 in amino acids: CASSLSWDGANVLTF. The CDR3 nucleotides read TGCGCCAGCAGCTTGTCGTGGGATGGGGCCAACGTCCTGACTTTC.

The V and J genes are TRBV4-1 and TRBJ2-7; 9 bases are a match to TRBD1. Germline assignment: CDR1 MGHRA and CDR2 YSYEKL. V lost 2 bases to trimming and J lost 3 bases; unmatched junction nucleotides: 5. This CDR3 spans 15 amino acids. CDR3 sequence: CASSQSGTGIYEQYF. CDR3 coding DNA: TGCGCCAGCAGCCAATCCGGGACAGGGATCTACGAGCAGTACTTC.

Here the CDR3 reads CASSLLAGVNEQFF. The CDR3, as DNA: TGTGCCAGCAGCTTGCTAGCGGGAGTTAATGAGCAGTTCTTC. The V call is TRBV5-4, the J call TRBJ2-1, with 10 bases fitting TRBD2. The V and J ends lost 1 base and 7 bases, in that order; junction bases with no gene match: 2. Per germline, CDR1 SGHNT and CDR2 YYREEE (reference sequence). The CDR3 spans 14 residues.

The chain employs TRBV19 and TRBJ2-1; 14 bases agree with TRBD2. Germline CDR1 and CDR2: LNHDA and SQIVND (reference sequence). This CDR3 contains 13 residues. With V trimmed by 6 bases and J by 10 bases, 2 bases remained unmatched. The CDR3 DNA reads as TGTGCCAGTAGGGGACTAGCGGGAGAGGAGCAGTTCTTC. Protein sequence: CASRGLAGEEQFF.

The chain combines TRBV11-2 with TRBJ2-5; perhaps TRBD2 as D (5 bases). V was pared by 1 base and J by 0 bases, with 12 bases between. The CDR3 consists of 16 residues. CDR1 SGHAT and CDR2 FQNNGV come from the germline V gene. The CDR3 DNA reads TGTGCCAGCAGCTTAGGAGGGCGGACGGACCAAGAGACCCAGTACTTC. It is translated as CASSLGGRTDQETQYF.

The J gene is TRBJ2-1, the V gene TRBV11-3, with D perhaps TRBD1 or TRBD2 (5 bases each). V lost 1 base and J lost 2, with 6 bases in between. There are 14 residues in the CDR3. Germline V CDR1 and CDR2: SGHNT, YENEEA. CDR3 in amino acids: CASSLAGPYNEQFF. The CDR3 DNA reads TGTGCCAGCAGCTTAGCGGGGCCCTACAATGAGCAGTTCTTC.

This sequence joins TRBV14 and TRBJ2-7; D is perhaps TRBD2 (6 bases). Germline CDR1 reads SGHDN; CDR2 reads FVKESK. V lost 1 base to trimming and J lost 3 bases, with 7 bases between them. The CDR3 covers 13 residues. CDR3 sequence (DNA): TGTGCCAGCAGCCAAGGACTAGTCTACGAGCAGTACTTC. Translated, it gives CASSQGLVYEQYF.